These 9 T cell receptor beta chains were sequenced from one sample in a study of immune characterization of retroperitoneal liposarcoma. TCRdb itself ran the PCR reads through MiXCR, one entry per CDR3 protein. The sample records roughly 9,800 distinct CDR3 sequences, roughly 35% being singletons. Sequencing was performed on tumor tissue. The receptor source for this set is a female donor with retroperitoneal liposarcoma.

In this sample, this clonotype turned up once. The chain uses TRBV14 and TRBJ2-4, with 9 nucleotides matching TRBD1. This CDR3 is 17 amino acids long. CDR1 SGHDN and CDR2 FVKESK come from the germline V gene. Losses at the gene ends were 0 bases for V and 4 bases for J; bases not matched to a gene: 7. CDR3 region: CASSQDLGTGRKNIQYF. CDR3 sequence (DNA): TGTGCCAGCAGCCAAGATCTAGGGACAGGGAGAAAAAACATTCAGTACTTC.

This clonotype has at least ten counts. The rearrangement links TRBV12-3 or TRBV12-4 to TRBJ2-3; 9 bases map to TRBD2. The CDR3 extends over 15 amino acids. V dropped 5 bases and J dropped 0; count of bases not matched to a gene: 3. In DNA, the CDR3 is TGTGCCAGCAGTCGGACTAGCGCAAGCACAGATACGCAGTATTTT. It encodes CASSRTSASTDTQYF.

In this sample, this clonotype is medium-sized. This chain joins TRBV6-1 and TRBJ2-5; unclear D gene. Judging by the DNA end, TRBJ2-1 fits better; the J call may be wrong. Looked up from germline, CDR1 is MNHNS and CDR2 is SASEGT. The CDR3 is 14 residues long. Here the CDR3 DNA reads TGTGCCAGCAGTGTAGGGTCAGGCCAAGAGACCCAGTTCTTC. It encodes CASSVGSGQETQFF.

This clonotype was counted between two and nine times. V is TRBV6-1 and J is TRBJ2-1; D not resolved. Germline CDR1 and CDR2: MNHNS and SASEGT. The CDR3 length is 15 residues. V was cut by 6 bases and J by 6 bases, with 18 bases left in between. DNA of the CDR3: TGTGCCAGCAGCCTGAACGATGGGTTGGGCAATGAGCAGTTCTTC. Translation: CASSLNDGLGNEQFF.

As for this clonotype: As the CDR3 is not closed by the conserved phenylalanine or tryptophan, this likely results from a read error. The V and J genes are TRBV6-1 and TRBJ2-1; no clear D. With the DNA end fitting TRBJ2-5 better, the J assignment may be wrong. CDR1 is MNHNS, CDR2 SASEGT, per germline. The CDR3 is 12 amino acids. The CDR3 nucleotides are TGTGCCAGCAGTCTCTATCAAGAGACCCAGTACTCC. This codes for CASSLYQETQYS.

The chain recombines TRBV25-1 with TRBJ2-3; D is unresolved. The CDR3 is made up of 14 amino acids. Looked up from germline, CDR1 is MGHDK and CDR2 is SYGVNS. The ends were cut back, 5 bases at V and 3 bases at J, with 12 bases in the middle. CDR3 nucleotide sequence: TGTGCCAGCAGTCGGCCAGCCCAGACAGATACGCAGTATTTT. Protein product: CASSRPAQTDTQYF.

The V call is TRBV11-2, the J call TRBJ2-1, with D possibly matching TRBD1 (6 bases). Between the trimmed V and J ends, which lost 0 bases and 4 bases, there was a span of 7 bases. This CDR3 is 14 amino acids long. The germline gives CDR1 SGHAT, CDR2 FQNNGV. The CDR3 loop is CASSLDGQYNEQFF. The CDR3 DNA reads TGTGCCAGCAGCTTAGACGGACAGTACAATGAGCAGTTCTTC.

The chain has TRBV6-8 and TRBJ1-2, with 7 bases fitting TRBD1. Trimming at V came to 7 bases and at J to 6 bases, leaving 11 bases not matched to a gene. The CDR3 loop spans 14 amino acids. Germline-derived CDR1 and CDR2 are MNHGY and SAAAGT. Here the CDR3 DNA reads TGTGCCAGCACAGAAAACAGGGGCGGCAATGGCTACACCTTC. It translates to CASTENRGGNGYTF.

This clonotype was counted many times. The V gene is TRBV6-1, the J gene TRBJ2-3; D possibly corresponds to TRBD1 (6 bases). Trimming cost V 0 bases and J 6 bases, with 10 bases left between them. Germline loops: CDR1 MNHNS, CDR2 SASEGT. The CDR3 spans 14 residues. The CDR3 DNA reads as TGTGCCAGCAGTGAAGCGCCCAGGGGCGATACGCAGTATTTT. It is translated as CASSEAPRGDTQYF.